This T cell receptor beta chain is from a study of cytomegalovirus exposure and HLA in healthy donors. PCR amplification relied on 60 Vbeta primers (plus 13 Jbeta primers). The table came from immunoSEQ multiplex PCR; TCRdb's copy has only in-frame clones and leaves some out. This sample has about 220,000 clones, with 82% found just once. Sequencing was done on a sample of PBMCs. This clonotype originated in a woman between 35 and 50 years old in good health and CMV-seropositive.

CDR3 nucleotides: TGTGCCATCAGTGAGTGGGGGACAGCCGCTAACTATGGCTACACCTTC. Amino acid sequence: CAISEWGTAANYGYTF. The chain couples TRBV10-3 to TRBJ1-2; 7 positions match TRBD1. Germline CDR1 and CDR2: ENHRY and SYGVKD. V lost 1 base and J lost 0; bases outside the gene matches: 5. The CDR3 covers 16 residues.